The entry below gives a single T cell receptor beta chain sequence along with its context. This sample stems from a study of blood T cell repertoires in COVID-19. About the research overall: Acute-phase and convalescent COVID-19 samples originated in the United States, Italy and Spain. Nucleic acid was either cDNA or gDNA, and it came from T cells, B-cell-depleted T cells, or PBMCs.

The V and J ends lost 5 bases and 8 bases respectively, with 10 bases between them. CDR3 length equals 12 residues. Authors' data handling: The assay estimated nucleated cells by amplifying reference gene primers. Sequencing used immunoSEQ multiplex PCR; TCRdb keeps in-frame clones, though not all of them. That table supplies the V and J calls and clone size; D and trimming were determined from the DNA. Of about 180,000 clones in the sample, approximately 88% were seen once. This TCR was recovered from a woman between 25 and 40 years old with acute or convalescent COVID-19. The chain links TRBV12-3 or TRBV12-4 to TRBJ2-1; unclear D gene. Sequencing was carried out using peripheral blood. For the CDR3, the DNA is TGTGCCAGCAGTCGAGATAGCCATGAGCAGTTCTTC. Translated, it gives CASSRDSHEQFF.